This is a list of T cell receptor beta chains from one sample in a study of cytomegalovirus exposure and HLA in healthy donors. Measured with immunoSEQ multiplex PCR; TCRdb has only the in-frame clones, and not every one. Of about 140,000 clones in the sample, almost 85% were seen once. Sequenced material: PBMCs. The source of these receptors is a man younger than 35 in good health and CMV-seropositive. Each CDR3 is given without its conserved first and last residue. The D gene is left open where the match is weak. Where a row states a size, it is once, few, many or the class of an expanded clone; other rows omit it.

V,size,D,J,CDR3
TRBV11-2,-,TRBD1,TRBJ2-7,ASSFGTGAYEQY
TRBV5-1,-,-,TRBJ2-5,ASYPGTADQETQY
TRBV7-6,-,TRBD1,TRBJ2-7,ASSFSGGEGSYEQY
TRBV28,-,TRBD1,TRBJ2-7,ASREEYGTGIYEQY
TRBV11-3,few,TRBD1,TRBJ2-2,ASSTTSGTGGTGELF
TRBV7-9,few,TRBD2,TRBJ2-1,ASSLGLAGSSYNEQF
TRBV28,few,TRBD2,TRBJ2-7,ASTRQSGRYEQY
TRBV10-2,-,-,TRBJ2-1,ASLISGTYNEQF
TRBV6-1,few,-,TRBJ1-4,ASRFLTLGNEKLF
TRBV7-7,-,TRBD1,TRBJ2-7,ASSPRTGYEQY
TRBV4-1,-,TRBD2,TRBJ2-3,ASSPLGLALDTQY
TRBV5-1,-,-,TRBJ2-5,ASSLGSGEETQY
TRBV19,-,TRBD1,TRBJ1-2,ASKSTGVDYGYT
TRBV25-1,-,-,TRBJ2-3,ASSDVGGRSSDTQY
TRBV18,-,-,TRBJ1-5,ASSPPGAGQPQH
TRBV12-2,once,-,-,ASRPGTSRGDEQY
TRBV6-5,-,TRBD1,TRBJ1-1,ASSYFDRETEAF
TRBV19,once,-,TRBJ1-1,ASSIGRANTEAF
TRBV6-4,-,TRBD1,TRBJ1-2,ASSRGQGNGYT
TRBV11-2,-,-,TRBJ1-1,ASSLFSQNTEAF
TRBV5-6,-,TRBD2,TRBJ2-3,ASSLERERTDTQY
TRBV5-1,once,TRBD1,TRBJ1-1,ASSSGTGGTEAF
TRBV6-4,-,TRBD2,TRBJ2-3,ASRIKSGSYGDTQY
TRBV29-1,-,TRBD2,TRBJ2-7,STREVAGGGTYEQY